What follows describes a single T cell receptor (beta chain). Its antigen is still unknown. 13 Jbeta primers and 60 Vbeta primers were used for the PCR. In the study's own analysis: In a later analysis, of 80 million to 90 million unique beta chains, about 12 million appeared in at least two donors. The method was immunoSEQ multiplex PCR; TCRdb's version includes in-frame clones alone and lacks a portion of them. The V and J calls and clone size are taken from that table; D and trimming were inferred from the DNA. The profile shows about 98,000 clones, more than 60% of them singletons. The sample originates from a study of cytomegalovirus exposure and HLA in healthy donors. Study outcomes and limitations: Reportedly, TCR beta sequences accurately predicted HLA-A and HLA-B alleles in most subjects.

The length of the CDR3 is 14 residues. The ends were cut back, 0 bases at V and 4 bases at J, with 7 bases in the middle. Per germline, CDR1 SGHNT and CDR2 YENEEA. The TCR sequence derives from a man in his forties or fifties in good health and CMV-seronegative. J is TRBJ2-1 and V is TRBV11-3; D uncertain. The sample comprised PBMCs. The CDR3 DNA reads as TGTGCCAGCAGCTTAGACAGAAGATACAATGAGCAGTTCTTC. Translating gives CASSLDRRYNEQFF.